This T cell receptor (beta chain) was found in a study of beta chain features in type 1 diabetes. All of the isolated RNA was reverse transcribed, so expressed TCRB transcripts were sequenced. Sequencing was performed with immunoSEQ multiplex PCR; in TCRdb, only in-frame clones are kept and a portion is missing. Among approximately 100,000 clones listed, roughly 28% were seen once. The V gene lost 6 bases and the J gene lost 5 bases, with 10 bases spanning the gap. The CDR3 spans 12 residues. Germline CDR1 and CDR2: SNHLY and FYNNEI. Findings and caveats of the study: Shortening that was moderate but significant affected the TCRB CDR3s of Type 1 diabetes patients in all four CD4+ subsets.

This clone was seen repeatedly, ten times or more. Its specificity is not known. The chain joins TRBV2 to TRBJ2-5; no clear D. This receptor was taken from a woman under 30 with type 1 diabetes. Sequenced sample: central memory CD4+ T cells from blood. The CDR3 is CASRIASETQYF. As DNA, the CDR3 is TGTGCCAGCAGGATAGCTTCGGAGACCCAGTACTTC.